These 25 T cell receptor beta chains were sequenced from one sample in a study of blood T cell repertoires in COVID-19. Measured with immunoSEQ multiplex PCR; TCRdb has only the in-frame clones, and not every one. The repertoire holds 200,000 or so clones, with roughly 80% as singletons. The source material was peripheral blood. The receptors originated from a woman in her thirties with acute or convalescent COVID-19.

This clone came up a few times. The genes are TRBV6-5 and TRBJ1-1; 7 bases align to TRBD1. The CDR3 has 12 amino acids. Germline trimming cut 8 bases from V and 1 base from J; bases unmatched to any gene: 1. Germline CDR1 and CDR2: MNHEY and SVGAGI. CDR3 loop: CASHRGNTEAFF. CDR3 sequence (DNA): TGTGCCAGCCACAGGGGGAACACTGAAGCTTTCTTT.

On this clone: At one boundary the junction diverges from the germline segment, which might be a read error. This sequence joins TRBV4-3 and TRBJ1-1; D not resolved. CDR3 length equals 14 residues. Germline CDR1 LGHNA, CDR2 YSLEER. CDR3 loop: CASSQGYGNTEAFF. Written as DNA, the CDR3 is TGCGCCAGCAGTCAAGGGTACGGGAACACTGAAGCTTTCTTT.

The V gene is TRBV19, the J gene TRBJ2-3; possible D gene TRBD2, 6 bases. This CDR3 is 14 amino acids long. CDR1 LNHDA and CDR2 SQIVND come from the germline V gene (reference sequence). Trimming shortened V by 3 bases and J by 4 bases, and 11 bases separated the two germline ends. CDR3 region: CASSMFPGADTQYF. The CDR3 region has the DNA TGTGCCAGTAGTATGTTCCCGGGGGCAGATACGCAGTATTTT.

The chain uses TRBV28 and TRBJ2-2; tentatively, D is TRBD1 (7 bases). There are 19 residues in the CDR3. CDR1 is MDHEN and CDR2 is SYDVKM in the germline V gene. V was clipped by 6 bases and J by 1 base, with 24 bases between them. CDR3 protein: CASSRRARGVLKNTGELFF. The CDR3 nucleotides are TGTGCCAGCAGCCGACGGGCCAGGGGGGTCTTAAAGAACACCGGGGAGCTGTTTTTT. The complete variable domain, with remaining parts taken from reference TRBV28 and TRBJ2-2, reads DVKVTQSSRYLVKRTGEKVFLECVQDMDHENMFWYRQDPGLGLRLIYFSYDVKMKEKGDIPEGYSVSREKKERFSLILESASTNQTSMYLCASSRRARGVLKNTGELFFGEGSRLTVL.

The gene calls are TRBV5-8 and TRBJ2-3; D is unclear. The CDR3 covers 16 residues. Between the trimmed V and J ends, which lost 3 bases and 0 bases, there was a span of 14 bases. Germline CDR1 is SGHTS and CDR2 is YDEGEE. This chain's CDR3 is CASSSFGGASTDTQYF. As DNA, the CDR3 is TGTGCCAGCAGCTCGTTTGGCGGTGCTAGCACAGATACGCAGTATTTT.

The table lists this clone with a few counts. This chain links TRBV30 with TRBJ1-5; no definite D call. Trimming removed 0 bases from V and 4 bases from J, with 7 bases in between. Germline values: CDR1 GTSNPN, CDR2 SVGIG (reference sequence). The CDR3 is made up of 13 amino acids. The CDR3 coding sequence is TGTGCCTGGAGTGTTCGGGAAAATCAGCCCCAGCATTTT. Protein: CAWSVRENQPQHF. Drawing the rest from reference TRBV30 and TRBJ1-5, the complete variable domain is SQTIHQWPATLVQPVGSPLSLECTVEGTSNPNLYWYRQAAGRGLQLLFYSVGIGQISSEVPQNLSASRPQDRQFILSSKKLLLSDSGFYLCAWSVRENQPQHFGDGTRLSIL.

The V gene is TRBV15, the J gene TRBJ2-6, with no clear D. Germline values: CDR1 LNHNV, CDR2 YYDKDF (reference sequence). V gave up 0 bases and J gave up 0 bases, with 3 bases separating them. The CDR3 covers 15 residues. CDR3 DNA: TGTGCCACCAGCAGAGATATCTCTGGGGCCAACGTCCTGACTTTC. This translates into CATSRDISGANVLTF. The full variable domain, in which reference TRBV15 and TRBJ2-6 provide the parts outside the CDR3, is DAMVIQNPRYQVTQFGKPVTLSCSQTLNHNVMYWYQQKSSQAPKLLFHYYDKDFNNEADTPDNFQSRRPNTSFCFLDIRSPGLGDTAMYLCATSRDISGANVLTFGAGSRLTVL.

This clone is a singleton in its sample. The V call is TRBV19, the J call TRBJ1-5; D gene unclear. This CDR3 region has 14 residues. Germline lookup yields CDR1 LNHDA and CDR2 SQIVND (reference sequence). Trimming left V 6 bases short and J 9 bases short, with 18 bases between. The CDR3 sequence is CASSPMRRFRPQHF. As DNA, the CDR3 is TGTGCCAGTAGCCCCATGCGGAGGTTCCGGCCCCAGCATTTT.

The V gene is TRBV29-1, the J gene TRBJ2-5, with D possibly matching TRBD2 (7 bases). CDR1 SQVTM and CDR2 ANQGSEA come from the germline V gene. CDR3 size: 16 residues. Trimming took off 4 bases at V and 1 base at J, with 19 bases between the two ends. This CDR3 reads CSVVWGPSGTQETQYF. As DNA, the CDR3 is TGCAGCGTTGTGTGGGGGCCTAGCGGAACCCAAGAGACCCAGTACTTC.

J is TRBJ2-2 and V is TRBV6-2 or TRBV6-3; D not certain. Germline CDR1 is MNHEY and CDR2 is SVGEGT. V was cut by 5 bases and J by 1 base, with 11 bases left in between. CDR3 length: 15 amino acids. The CDR3 DNA follows: TGTGCCAGCAGTCACTATCCCCTGAACACCGGGGAGCTGTTTTTT. This sequence encodes CASSHYPLNTGELFF.

This clone was counted a few times. CDR3 sequence reads: CASSRSAPGKFEQYF. The CDR3 bases are TGTGCCAGCAGCCGGTCGGCCCCAGGAAAGTTCGAGCAGTACTTC. The chain links TRBV3-1 (or the pseudogene TRBV3-2) to TRBJ2-7; D uncertain. The CDR3 is 15 residues long. Germline loops: CDR1 LGHDT, CDR2 YNNKEL (reference sequence). Trimming removed 4 bases at V and 6 bases at J, with 19 bases between.

The chain carries TRBV19 and TRBJ2-6; 10 bases fit TRBD1. Germline CDR1 is LNHDA and CDR2 is SQIVND (reference sequence). V trimming: 4 bases; J trimming: 2 bases; junction bases outside the gene matches: 11. This CDR3 comprises 19 residues. Here the CDR3 reads CASSRQPGQGSPGANVLTF. CDR3 DNA sequence: TGTGCCAGTAGTAGACAGCCGGGACAGGGGTCTCCTGGGGCCAACGTCCTGACTTTC.

J is TRBJ1-3 and V is TRBV4-2; D not certain. Germline-derived CDR1 and CDR2 are LGHNA and YNFKEQ. This CDR3 region has 14 residues. Trimming stripped 4 bases from V and 4 bases from J, with 11 bases between. CDR3 protein: CASSPGPAGNTIYF. The CDR3 DNA reads TGTGCCAGCAGCCCTGGGCCAGCAGGAAACACCATATATTTT.

This clone has only a few counts. The chain recombines TRBV11-2 with TRBJ2-7, with D unresolved. Germline V lookup: CDR1 SGHAT, CDR2 FQNNGV. The CDR3 has 14 amino acids. V lost 7 bases and J lost 2, with 15 bases in between. CDR3 sequence reads: CASTSLPYPYEQYF. CDR3 DNA: TGTGCCAGCACCTCACTACCTTACCCCTACGAGCAGTACTTC.

The chain joins TRBV11-2 to TRBJ1-4; 7 nucleotides line up with TRBD1. The trim removed 3 bases at V and 10 bases at J, leaving 11 bases unmatched. Per the germline V gene, CDR1 is SGHAT and CDR2 is FQNNGV. CDR3 length: 15 residues. CDR3 bases: TGTGCCAGCAGCTTCGGGGACAGTTATATCGGAAAACTGTTTTTT. Protein product: CASSFGDSYIGKLFF.

This sequence joins TRBV25-1 and TRBJ2-7; no clear D. The CDR3 covers 11 residues. V was clipped by 4 bases and J by 4 bases, with 5 bases between them. Germline V gene sequence: CDR1 MGHDK, CDR2 SYGVNS. The CDR3 coding sequence is TGTGCCAGCAGTGGAGGTTACGAGCAGTACTTC. It is translated as CASSGGYEQYF.

The gene calls are TRBV19 and TRBJ2-5, with 7 bases matching TRBD1. V lost 1 base to trimming and J lost 4 bases; unmatched junction nucleotides: 6. This CDR3 region has 15 residues. Per germline, CDR1 LNHDA and CDR2 SQIVND (reference sequence). The chain's CDR3 is CASSIGGGTRETQYF. The CDR3 DNA reads TGTGCCAGTAGTATAGGAGGGGGCACCCGAGAGACCCAGTACTTC. The entire variable domain, with the rest obtained from reference TRBV19 and TRBJ2-5, is as follows: DGGITQSPKYLFRKEGQNVTLSCEQNLNHDAMYWYRQDPGQGLRLIYYSQIVNDFQKGDIAEGYSVSREKKESFPLTVTSAQKNPTAFYLCASSIGGGTRETQYFGPGTRLLVL.

The chain recombines TRBV7-9 with TRBJ1-3, with a possible D match to TRBD1 (5 bases). V gave up 2 bases and J gave up 2 bases, with 16 bases separating them. The CDR3 loop spans 17 amino acids. The germline gives CDR1 SEHNR, CDR2 FQNEAQ (reference sequence). The CDR3 region has the DNA TGTGCCAGCAGCTTAACCTCCGGGGGAGTTGCTGGAAACACCATATATTTT. Its translation: CASSLTSGGVAGNTIYF.

The V and J genes are TRBV21-1 and TRBJ2-7; the table's D call, TRBD1, has no DNA check behind it. TRBV21-1 has pseudogene status. CDR3 length: 18 residues. DNA for the CDR3: TGTGCCAGCAGCACAATCGGGACAGTGTCATCCTTCCCCTACGAGCAGTACTTC. This sequence encodes CASSTIGTVSSFPYEQYF.

The chain couples TRBV12-3 or TRBV12-4 to TRBJ1-1; D gene unclear. With 6 bases removed from V and 0 bases from J, the gap between germline ends came to 8 bases. The CDR3 spans 13 residues. CDR3: CASSLGLNTEAFF. In DNA form, the CDR3 reads TGTGCCAGCAGCCTTGGCTTGAACACTGAAGCTTTCTTT.

The rearrangement uses TRBV7-2 and TRBJ2-1; weak D call: TRBD1 (5 bases). The V gene lost 1 base and the J gene lost 0 bases, with 13 bases spanning the gap. The length of the CDR3 is 17 residues. The germline V gene encodes CDR1 SGHTA and CDR2 FQGNSA. The CDR3, as DNA: TGTGCCAGCAGCTTAGTTTCAGGGTTAAGCTCCTACAATGAGCAGTTCTTC. Encoded protein: CASSLVSGLSSYNEQFF.

The chain couples TRBV7-3 to TRBJ2-1; unclear D gene. The CDR3 loop spans 13 amino acids. Trimming stripped 10 bases from V and 6 bases from J, with 16 bases between. Germline CDR1 SGHTA, CDR2 FQGTGA. The CDR3 protein is CATRSLPGNEQFF. CDR3 sequence (DNA): TGTGCCACGCGGTCCCTTCCCGGCAATGAGCAGTTCTTC.

This sequence joins TRBV5-4 and TRBJ1-5; the D is unclear. Trimming left V 1 base short and J 5 bases short, with 13 bases between. The CDR3 runs to 15 residues. Germline V gives CDR1 SGHNT, CDR2 YYREEE (reference sequence). CDR3 coding DNA: TGTGCCAGCAGCTTGTACGGGGTTGGGGATCAGCCCCAGCATTTT. As protein: CASSLYGVGDQPQHF.

The rearrangement uses TRBV5-6 and TRBJ2-7; 12 positions agree with TRBD1. Germline lookup yields CDR1 SGHDT and CDR2 YYEEEE. This CDR3 spans 15 amino acids. The V segment lost 2 bases and the J segment 9 bases; nucleotides outside the gene matches: 9. CDR3 DNA: TGTGCCAGCAGCTTAACCGGGACAGGGGGCAAAGGGCAGTACTTC. Translation gives CASSLTGTGGKGQYF.

V usage is TRBV5-6 and J usage is TRBJ1-4; TRBD1 agrees at 8 bases. Unmatched junction bases numbered 6, after V lost 0 bases and J lost 8 bases. This CDR3 contains 15 residues. Germline V gene lookup returns CDR1 SGHDT and CDR2 YYEEEE. DNA for the CDR3: TGTGCCAGCAGCTTGGCCGGACAGGGTGGCGAAAAACTGTTTTTT. The encoded protein is CASSLAGQGGEKLFF.